These T cell receptor beta chains were read from a single sample in a study of B cell selection in AIRE deficiency. Profiling relied on immunoSEQ multiplex PCR, and the TCRdb table lists in-frame clones only, not all of them. Of roughly 25,000 clones listed, approximately 96% were seen once; the top ten hold about 0.19%. Sequencing was performed on conventional CD4+ T cells sorted from PBMCs. These receptor sequences come from a human donor with AIRE deficiency. The CDR3 runs from the conserved cysteine through the conserved F or W. Rows give clone size only sometimes, using once, few, many, or a class for an expanded clone.

v_call clone_size cdr3_aa
TRBV29-1 - CSVDGQGMDGYTF
TRBV6-1 - CASPRDRGGNTIYF
TRBV2 - CASSRTEQYGYTF
TRBV28 - CASTSGATDTQYF
TRBV14 - CASSQVSGSTEAFF
TRBV29-1 - CSVYPPTGGNTGELFF
TRBV6-1 - CASRTPYEQYF
TRBV19 - CASSKRQGIVNTEAFF
TRBV7-3 - CASSPGTLRNTDTQYF
TRBV6-1 few CASSEAGASIGGNEQFF
TRBV5-5 - CASSLGTALYYGYTF